This T cell receptor (beta chain) was captured in a study of blood T cell repertoires in COVID-19. Sequencing used immunoSEQ multiplex PCR; TCRdb keeps in-frame clones, though not all of them. The sample lists around 100,000 clones, 85% occurring once. The germline CDR1 and CDR2 sequences are MNHEY and SVGAGI. The CDR3 covers 15 residues. V shed 7 bases and J 3 bases; nucleotides not matched to a gene: 9. J is TRBJ2-3 and V is TRBV6-5, with TRBD2 matching over 8 bases. This clonotype was obtained from a human donor in a cohort sampled during active COVID-19. Source material: peripheral blood. CDR3 sequence: CASKNRGGGTDTQYF. CDR3 coding DNA: TGTGCCAGCAAAAACCGGGGGGGCGGTACAGATACGCAGTATTTT.